The 25 T cell receptor beta chains below come from one sample, sequenced in a study of blood T cell repertoires in COVID-19. The method was immunoSEQ multiplex PCR; TCRdb's version includes in-frame clones alone and lacks a portion of them. Here the sample spans about 290,000 clones, about 89% being singletons. The sample consisted of PBMCs or T cells enriched from blood (not recorded which). The receptors here all came from a woman in her thirties or forties who had recovered from COVID-19.

The chain couples TRBV4-1 to TRBJ1-3; TRBD1 aligns across 10 bases. Germline-derived CDR1 and CDR2 are MGHRA and YSYEKL. The CDR3 is 19 amino acids. Trimming cost V 1 base and J 1 base; bases outside gene matches: 10. The CDR3, as DNA: TGCGCCAGCAGCCAAGGGAGGGACAGGGGAGGGGTGTCTGGAAACACCATATATTTT. As protein: CASSQGRDRGGVSGNTIYF.

The rearrangement joins TRBV28 to TRBJ1-1; TRBD1 matches 8 bases. V was pared by 5 bases and J by 4 bases, with 6 bases of the junction left unmatched. Germline V CDR1 and CDR2: MDHEN, SYDVKM. This CDR3 is built from 14 residues. In DNA form, the CDR3 reads TGTGCCAGCAGTACCCGGACAGGGCGCACTGAAGCTTTCTTT. Protein sequence: CASSTRTGRTEAFF. Supplemented by reference TRBV28 and TRBJ1-1, the full variable domain reads DVKVTQSSRYLVKRTGEKVFLECVQDMDHENMFWYRQDPGLGLRLIYFSYDVKMKEKGDIPEGYSVSREKKERFSLILESASTNQTSMYLCASSTRTGRTEAFFGQGTRLTVV.

The CDR3 sequence is CASSPGGPYNEQFF. The CDR3 region has the DNA TGTGCCAGCTCACCAGGGGGCCCCTACAATGAGCAGTTCTTC. The V gene is TRBV18, the J gene TRBJ2-1, with D perhaps TRBD1 (6 bases). The CDR3 covers 14 residues. Germline V gives CDR1 KGHSH, CDR2 LQKENI. Trimming removed 2 bases from V and 2 bases from J, with 7 bases in between.

The chain recombines TRBV19 with TRBJ1-5; D might be TRBD1 (5 bases). The CDR3 sequence is 14 residues long. Trimming shortened V by 6 bases and J by 3 bases, and 12 bases separated the two germline ends. Germline V lookup: CDR1 LNHDA, CDR2 SQIVND (reference sequence). CDR3 nucleotides: TGTGCCAGTAGCGGGGACTCCCTCAATCAGCCCCAGCATTTT. This gives the protein CASSGDSLNQPQHF. The variable domain in full, with the rest retrieved from reference TRBV19 and TRBJ1-5, is DGGITQSPKYLFRKEGQNVTLSCEQNLNHDAMYWYRQDPGQGLRLIYYSQIVNDFQKGDIAEGYSVSREKKESFPLTVTSAQKNPTAFYLCASSGDSLNQPQHFGDGTRLSIL.

The V gene is TRBV7-3, the J gene TRBJ1-2, with 8 bases aligning to TRBD1. With 1 base clipped from V and 7 bases from J, the junction kept 11 bases outside the gene matches. Germline V lookup: CDR1 SGHTA, CDR2 FQGTGA. The CDR3 loop spans 16 amino acids. This CDR3 is CASSLMAGGESGGYTF. In DNA, the CDR3 is TGTGCCAGCAGCTTAATGGCAGGGGGCGAGTCGGGTGGCTACACCTTC. The full variable domain, in which reference TRBV7-3 and TRBJ1-2 provide the parts outside the CDR3, is GAGVSQTPSNKVTEKGKYVELRCDPISGHTALYWYRQSLGQGPEFLIYFQGTGAADDSGLPNDRFFAVRPEGSVSTLKIQRTERGDSAVYLCASSLMAGGESGGYTFGSGTRLTVV.

The chain carries TRBV7-2 and TRBJ1-3; D perhaps matches TRBD1 (5 bases). V gave up 4 bases and J gave up 2 bases, with 12 bases separating them. The CDR3 sequence is 15 residues long. The V gene's germline CDR1 is SGHTA and CDR2 FQGNSA. This CDR3 reads CASSSHSGAGNTIYF. The CDR3 DNA is TGTGCCAGCAGCTCACATTCGGGGGCTGGAAACACCATATATTTT.

The chain couples TRBV19 to TRBJ2-1; D may be TRBD2 (5 bases). The CDR3 length is 15 residues. Germline values: CDR1 LNHDA, CDR2 SQIVND (reference sequence). V dropped 4 bases and J dropped 3 bases, with 13 bases sitting between them. The CDR3 reads CASSTQAELYNEQFF. For the CDR3, the DNA is TGTGCCAGTAGTACCCAAGCGGAACTCTACAATGAGCAGTTCTTC. Complete variable domain (other parts from reference TRBV19 and TRBJ2-1): DGGITQSPKYLFRKEGQNVTLSCEQNLNHDAMYWYRQDPGQGLRLIYYSQIVNDFQKGDIAEGYSVSREKKESFPLTVTSAQKNPTAFYLCASSTQAELYNEQFFGPGTRLTVL.

The chain recombines TRBV5-1 with TRBJ2-5, with 12 bases fitting TRBD2. The CDR3 totals 19 residues. After removal of 6 bases from V and 1 base from J, the junction contained 16 bases not matched to a gene. Germline V gives CDR1 SGHRS, CDR2 YFSETQ. CDR3 sequence: CASTPGVLAGGLFQETQYF. DNA of the CDR3: TGCGCCAGCACCCCGGGTGTACTAGCGGGGGGCCTTTTCCAAGAGACCCAGTACTTC.

This rearrangement joins TRBV5-4 to TRBJ1-1, with 9 bases lining up with TRBD1. J lost 1 base, V lost 4 bases, and 5 bases had no gene match. The germline V gene has CDR1 SGHNT and CDR2 YYREEE (reference sequence). The length of the CDR3 is 15 residues. As DNA, the CDR3 is TGTGCCAGCAGCACCTACAGGGGGCCGAACACTGAAGCTTTCTTT. It translates to CASSTYRGPNTEAFF.

V usage is TRBV9 and J usage is TRBJ1-6; no clear D. The germline V gene encodes CDR1 SGDLS and CDR2 YYNGEE. The length of the CDR3 is 16 residues. The germline V and J ends were trimmed by 0 bases and 10 bases, with 17 bases remaining between them. The CDR3 reads CASSVDPDTSRSPLHF. The CDR3 nucleotides are TGTGCCAGCAGCGTAGACCCTGACACCTCAAGGTCACCCCTCCACTTT.

The rearrangement links TRBV6-5 to TRBJ1-1; unclear D gene. Germline lookup yields CDR1 MNHEY and CDR2 SVGAGI. The ends were cut back, 2 bases at V and 6 bases at J, with 7 bases in the middle. CDR3 length: 12 residues. The CDR3 nucleotides read TGTGCCAGCAGTTACAACCGGGCTGAAGCTTTCTTT. Its protein is CASSYNRAEAFF.

This clone was counted a single time. The V call is TRBV4-3, the J call TRBJ1-1, with TRBD1 matching over 8 bases. Germline V lookup: CDR1 LGHNA, CDR2 YSLEER. The CDR3 has 15 residues. Germline trimming cut 4 bases from V and 5 bases from J; bases unmatched to any gene: 9. The CDR3, as DNA: TGCGCCAGCAGCCTAGAGACAGGGGTAGCGACTGAAGCTTTCTTT. Amino acid sequence: CASSLETGVATEAFF.

This clone was seen only once. This chain joins TRBV5-6 and TRBJ1-5, with no clear D. Looked up from germline, CDR1 is SGHDT and CDR2 is YYEEEE. The V end was cut by 0 bases, the J end by 0 bases, with 13 bases between. CDR3 length: 17 residues. As DNA, the CDR3 is TGTGCCAGCAGCTTGGGGTCCGGCAGGTATAGCAATCAGCCCCAGCATTTT. This sequence encodes CASSLGSGRYSNQPQHF.

A single count supports this clone. The V gene is TRBV6-1, the J gene TRBJ2-7, with 8 bases lining up with TRBD2. In germline, CDR1 is MNHNS, CDR2 SASEGT. CDR3 size: 14 residues. The J segment lost 6 bases and the V segment lost 4 bases, leaving 8 bases of the junction unmatched. This chain's CDR3 is CASSARTSSGEQYF. The CDR3 coding sequence is TGTGCCAGCAGTGCTCGGACTAGCTCTGGCGAGCAGTACTTC.

The rearrangement links TRBV13 to TRBJ1-6, with 11 bases fitting TRBD1. With V trimmed by 3 bases and J by 10 bases, 14 bases remained unmatched. CDR1 is PRHDT, CDR2 FYEKMQ, per germline (reference sequence). The CDR3 covers 18 residues. In DNA form, the CDR3 reads TGTGCCAGCAGCTTTATTTTGAGGACAGGGGGCCCGAGATCACCCCTCCACTTT. Amino acid sequence: CASSFILRTGGPRSPLHF. Together with reference TRBV13 and TRBJ1-6, the CDR3 gives the full variable domain: AAGVIQSPRHLIKEKRETATLKCYPIPRHDTVYWYQQGPGQDPQFLISFYEKMQSDKGSIPDRFSAQQFSDYHSELNMSSLELGDSALYFCASSFILRTGGPRSPLHFGNGTRLTVT.

CDR3 DNA: TGTGCCAGCAGTTTCGTGACTAGAGGCAATGAGCAGTTCTTC. Its translation: CASSFVTRGNEQFF. V usage is TRBV7-2 and J usage is TRBJ2-1, with a possible D match to TRBD2 (6 bases). V gave up 6 bases and J gave up 6 bases, with 15 bases separating them. The CDR3 has 14 residues. CDR1 and CDR2 (germline): SGHTA, FQGNSA.

CDR3 sequence (DNA): TGCGCCAGCGCGACAGGGGGCGTGGAAGAGACCCAGTACTTC. As protein: CASATGGVEETQYF. The genes are TRBV5-1 and TRBJ2-5, with 10 bases fitting TRBD1. Losses at the gene ends were 7 bases for V and 3 bases for J; bases not matched to a gene: 6. Germline CDR1 and CDR2: SGHRS and YFSETQ. This CDR3 region has 14 residues.

V is TRBV2 and J is TRBJ2-1; D possibly corresponds to TRBD2 (5 bases). The CDR3 has 15 amino acids. V was pared by 4 bases and J by 2 bases, with 12 bases between. The germline CDR1 and CDR2 sequences are SNHLY and FYNNEI. CDR3 protein: CASSGRTFTYNEQFF. CDR3 in DNA: TGTGCCAGCAGTGGTAGGACTTTTACCTACAATGAGCAGTTCTTC.

This clone has just one count. The V gene is TRBV18, the J gene TRBJ1-5, with 12 bases fitting TRBD1. V lost 3 bases, J lost 6 bases, and 6 bases stayed unmatched. Germline CDR1 and CDR2: KGHSH and LQKENI. The CDR3 has 16 amino acids. The CDR3 DNA sequence: TGTGCCAGCTCACCCGCCGGGACAGGGGGCGGTCAGCCCCAGCATTTT. Protein product: CASSPAGTGGGQPQHF.

The rearrangement joins TRBV18 to TRBJ1-1; D is possibly TRBD1 (6 bases). In germline, CDR1 is KGHSH, CDR2 LQKENI. The CDR3 is made up of 14 amino acids. Trimming pared 6 bases from V and 4 bases from J, leaving 15 bases between. The CDR3 protein is CASSRGQSFTEAFF. The DNA of the CDR3 is TGTGCCAGCTCTCGGGGACAAAGTTTCACTGAAGCTTTCTTT.

About this clone: This specimen includes other DNA sequences encoding the same CDR3. V gene TRBV30 combines with J gene TRBJ1-5; D is perhaps TRBD1 (5 bases). CDR1 GTSNPN and CDR2 SVGIG come from the germline V gene (reference sequence). The CDR3 is 13 amino acids. V lost 2 bases to trimming and J lost 4 bases, with 9 bases between them. The CDR3 DNA is TGTGCCTGGAGTAGGGGATTAAATCAGCCCCAGCATTTT. This encodes CAWSRGLNQPQHF.

The chain has TRBV18 and TRBJ2-6, with 10 positions matching TRBD1. This CDR3 has 17 residues. CDR1 is KGHSH and CDR2 is LQKENI in the germline V gene. The V gene end was trimmed by 4 bases and the J gene end by 0 bases; junction bases not matched to a gene: 3. This CDR3 reads CASSQWTGGSGANVLTF. The CDR3 DNA sequence: TGTGCCAGCTCACAATGGACAGGGGGCTCTGGGGCCAACGTCCTGACTTTC.

The chain links TRBV6-2 or TRBV6-3 to TRBJ1-2; 7 bases match TRBD1. Germline CDR1 is MNHEY and CDR2 is SVGEGT. V lost 5 bases and J lost 7; bases outside the gene matches: 7. The CDR3 has 13 amino acids. The CDR3 loop is CASSLRQGLGYTF. CDR3 sequence (DNA): TGTGCCAGCAGTCTGCGACAGGGCCTTGGCTACACCTTC.

This clone appeared once. The chain is built from TRBV13 and TRBJ2-1; no clear D. V was cut by 2 bases and J by 9 bases, with 14 bases left in between. The CDR3 totals 14 residues. Germline V gives CDR1 PRHDT, CDR2 FYEKMQ (reference sequence). For the CDR3, the DNA is TGTGCCAGCAGCTTAAATCTAAATTTGGTTGAGCAGTTCTTC. It translates to CASSLNLNLVEQFF.

The chain recombines TRBV30 with TRBJ2-7; TRBD1 matches 7 bases. With 5 bases clipped from V and 4 bases from J, the junction kept 8 bases outside the gene matches. The CDR3 runs 13 residues. Germline V gene data show CDR1 as GTSNPN and CDR2 as SVGIG (reference sequence). The CDR3 DNA reads as TGTGCCTGGGCCCCGGGACAGTTATACGAGCAGTACTTC. It is translated as CAWAPGQLYEQYF.